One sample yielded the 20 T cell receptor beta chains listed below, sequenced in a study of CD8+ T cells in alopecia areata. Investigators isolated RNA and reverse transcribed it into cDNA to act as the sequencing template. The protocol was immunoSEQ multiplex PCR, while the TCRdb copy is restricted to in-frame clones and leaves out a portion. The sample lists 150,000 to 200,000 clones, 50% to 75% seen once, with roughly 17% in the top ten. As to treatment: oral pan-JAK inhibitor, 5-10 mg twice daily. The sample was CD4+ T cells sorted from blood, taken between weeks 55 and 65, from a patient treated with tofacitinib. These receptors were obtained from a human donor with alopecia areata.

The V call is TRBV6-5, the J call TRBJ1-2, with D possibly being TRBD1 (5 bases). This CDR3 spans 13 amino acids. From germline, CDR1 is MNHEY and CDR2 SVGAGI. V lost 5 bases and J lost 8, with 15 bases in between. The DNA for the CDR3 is TGTGCCAGCAGTCTCGAGGTCGGGGACGGCTACACCTTC. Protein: CASSLEVGDGYTF.

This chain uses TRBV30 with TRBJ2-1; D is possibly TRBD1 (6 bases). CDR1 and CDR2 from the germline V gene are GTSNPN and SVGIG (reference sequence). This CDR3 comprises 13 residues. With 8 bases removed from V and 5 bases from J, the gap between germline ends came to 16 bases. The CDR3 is CAGNRAWDNEQFF. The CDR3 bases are TGTGCCGGAAACAGGGCATGGGACAATGAGCAGTTCTTC.

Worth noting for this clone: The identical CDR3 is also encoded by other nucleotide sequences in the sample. The CDR3 reads CSVETDSYEQYF. The CDR3 DNA is TGCAGCGTTGAGACAGATTCCTACGAGCAGTACTTC. This sequence joins TRBV29-1 and TRBJ2-7, with D possibly being TRBD1 (5 bases). With 3 bases removed from V and 1 base from J, the gap between germline ends came to 7 bases. Germline CDR1 reads SQVTM; CDR2 reads ANQGSEA. CDR3 length: 12 residues.

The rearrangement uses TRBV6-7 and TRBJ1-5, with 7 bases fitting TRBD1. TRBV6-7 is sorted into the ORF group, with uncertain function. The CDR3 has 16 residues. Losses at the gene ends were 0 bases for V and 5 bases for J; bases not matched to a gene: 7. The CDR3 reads CASSYSAGGQDQPQHF. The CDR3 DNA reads TGTGCCAGCAGTTACTCAGCAGGGGGTCAGGATCAGCCCCAGCATTTT.

CDR3 coding DNA: TGCGCCAGCAGCCAAGTTGGGGGCAGGGGGGAGCAGTACTTC. This encodes CASSQVGGRGEQYF. This chain connects TRBV4-1 to TRBJ2-7, with 7 bases fitting TRBD1. The CDR3 has 14 residues. CDR1 MGHRA and CDR2 YSYEKL come from the germline V gene. The V gene end was trimmed by 1 base and the J gene end by 7 bases; junction bases not matched to a gene: 7.

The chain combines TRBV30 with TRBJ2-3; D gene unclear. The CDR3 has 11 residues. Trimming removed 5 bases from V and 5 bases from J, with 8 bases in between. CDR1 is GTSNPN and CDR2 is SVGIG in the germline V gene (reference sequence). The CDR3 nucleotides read TGTGCCTGGGTCCCGGGAGATACGCAGTATTTT. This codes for CAWVPGDTQYF.

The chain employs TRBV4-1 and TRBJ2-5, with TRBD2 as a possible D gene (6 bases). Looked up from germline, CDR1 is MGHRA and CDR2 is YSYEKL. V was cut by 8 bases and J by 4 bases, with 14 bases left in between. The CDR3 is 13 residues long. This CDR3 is CASGAGPGETQYF. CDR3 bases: TGCGCCAGCGGGGCGGGGCCAGGAGAGACCCAGTACTTC.

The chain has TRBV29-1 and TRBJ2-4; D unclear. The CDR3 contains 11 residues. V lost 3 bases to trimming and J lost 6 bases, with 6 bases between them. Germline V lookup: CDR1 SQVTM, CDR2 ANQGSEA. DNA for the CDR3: TGCAGCGTTGAGGTGGGAAACATTCAGTACTTC. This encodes CSVEVGNIQYF.

CDR3 in amino acids: CASSQDRGFESSYNSPLHF. CDR3 nucleotides: TGTGCCAGCAGCCAGGACAGAGGATTTGAGAGCTCCTATAATTCACCCCTCCACTTT. The V call is TRBV7-2, the J call TRBJ1-6, with D tentatively TRBD1 (6 bases). This CDR3 is 19 amino acids long. The germline V gene encodes CDR1 SGHTA and CDR2 FQGNSA. Trimming cost V 5 bases and J 0 bases, with 20 bases left between them.

The CDR3 bases are TGCAGCGCCAAAATGCGGACGGGACAAGAGACCCAGTACTTC. Its translation: CSAKMRTGQETQYF. The chain has TRBV29-1 and TRBJ2-5; the D gene is possibly TRBD2 (5 bases). Looked up from germline, CDR1 is SQVTM and CDR2 is ANQGSEA. CDR3 length equals 14 residues. Trimming took 7 bases from V and 2 from J, leaving 17 bases between them.

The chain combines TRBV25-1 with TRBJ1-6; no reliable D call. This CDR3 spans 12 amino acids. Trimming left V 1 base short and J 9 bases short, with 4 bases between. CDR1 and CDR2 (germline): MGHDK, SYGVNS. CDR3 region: CASSEWVSPLHF. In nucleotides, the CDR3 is TGTGCCAGCAGTGAATGGGTTTCACCCCTCCACTTT.

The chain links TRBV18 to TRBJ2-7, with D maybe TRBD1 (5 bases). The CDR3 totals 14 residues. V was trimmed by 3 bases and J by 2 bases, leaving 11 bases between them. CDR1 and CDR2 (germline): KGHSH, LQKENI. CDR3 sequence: CASSPVTEAYEQYF. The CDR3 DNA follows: TGTGCCAGCTCACCGGTGACAGAGGCCTACGAGCAGTACTTC.

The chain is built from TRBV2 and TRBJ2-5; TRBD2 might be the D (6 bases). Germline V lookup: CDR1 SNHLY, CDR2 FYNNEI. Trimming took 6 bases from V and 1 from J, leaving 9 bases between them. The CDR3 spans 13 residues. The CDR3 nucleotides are TGTGCCAGCAGCGGGGACTTCCAAGAGACCCAGTACTTC. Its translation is CASSGDFQETQYF.

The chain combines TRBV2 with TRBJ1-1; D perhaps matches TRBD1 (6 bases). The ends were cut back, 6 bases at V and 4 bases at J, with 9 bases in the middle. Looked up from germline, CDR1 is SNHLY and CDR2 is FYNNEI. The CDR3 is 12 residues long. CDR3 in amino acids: CASRQDSTEAFF. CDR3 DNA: TGTGCCAGCAGACAGGACAGCACTGAAGCTTTCTTT.

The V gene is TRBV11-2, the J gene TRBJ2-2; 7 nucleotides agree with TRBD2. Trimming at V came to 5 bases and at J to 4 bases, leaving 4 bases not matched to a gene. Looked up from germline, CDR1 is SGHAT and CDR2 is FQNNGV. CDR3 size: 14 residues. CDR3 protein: CASSTRTSTGELFF. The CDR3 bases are TGTGCCAGCAGCACTCGGACTAGCACCGGGGAGCTGTTTTTT.

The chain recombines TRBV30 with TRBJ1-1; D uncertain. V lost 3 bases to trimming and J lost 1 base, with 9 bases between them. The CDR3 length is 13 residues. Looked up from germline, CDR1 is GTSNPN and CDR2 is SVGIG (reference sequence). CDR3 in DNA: TGTGCCTGGAGAAAAAACCCGAACACTGAAGCTTTCTTT. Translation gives CAWRKNPNTEAFF.

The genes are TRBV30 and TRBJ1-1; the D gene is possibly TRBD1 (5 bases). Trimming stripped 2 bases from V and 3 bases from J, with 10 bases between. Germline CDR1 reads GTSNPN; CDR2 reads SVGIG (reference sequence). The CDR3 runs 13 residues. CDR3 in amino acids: CAWSRDGDTEAFF. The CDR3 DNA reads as TGTGCCTGGAGTCGGGACGGGGACACTGAAGCTTTCTTT.

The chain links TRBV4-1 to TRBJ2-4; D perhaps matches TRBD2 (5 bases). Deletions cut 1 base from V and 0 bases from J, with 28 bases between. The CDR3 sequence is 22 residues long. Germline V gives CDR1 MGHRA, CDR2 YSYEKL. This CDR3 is CASSQGLVGGLESMIAKNIQYF. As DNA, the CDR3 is TGCGCCAGCAGCCAAGGTTTAGTTGGAGGCCTCGAAAGTATGATAGCCAAAAACATTCAGTACTTC.

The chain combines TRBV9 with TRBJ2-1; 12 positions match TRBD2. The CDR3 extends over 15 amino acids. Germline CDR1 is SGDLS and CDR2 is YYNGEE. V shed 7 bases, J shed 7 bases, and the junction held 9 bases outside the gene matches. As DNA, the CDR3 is TGTGCCAGCGCTAGCGGGGGGGTTTCAGGGAATGAGCAGTTCTTC. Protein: CASASGGVSGNEQFF.

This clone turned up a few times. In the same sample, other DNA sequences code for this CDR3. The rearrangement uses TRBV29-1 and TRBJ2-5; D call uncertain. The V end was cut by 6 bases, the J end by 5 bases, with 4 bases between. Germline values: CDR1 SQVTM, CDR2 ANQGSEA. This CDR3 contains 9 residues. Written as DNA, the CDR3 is TGCAGCGTAGGGGAGACCCAGTACTTC. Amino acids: CSVGETQYF.